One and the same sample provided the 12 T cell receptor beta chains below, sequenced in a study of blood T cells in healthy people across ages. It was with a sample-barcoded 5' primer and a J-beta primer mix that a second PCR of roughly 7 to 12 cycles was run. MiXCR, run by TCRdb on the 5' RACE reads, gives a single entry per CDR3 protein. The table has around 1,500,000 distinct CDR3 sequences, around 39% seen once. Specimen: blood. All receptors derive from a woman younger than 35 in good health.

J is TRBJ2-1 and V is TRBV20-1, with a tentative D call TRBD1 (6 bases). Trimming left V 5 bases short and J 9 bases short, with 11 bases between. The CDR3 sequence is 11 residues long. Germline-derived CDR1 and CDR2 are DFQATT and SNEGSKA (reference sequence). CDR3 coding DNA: TGCAGTGCTCCCCACAGGGTTGAGCAGTTCTTC. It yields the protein CSAPHRVEQFF.

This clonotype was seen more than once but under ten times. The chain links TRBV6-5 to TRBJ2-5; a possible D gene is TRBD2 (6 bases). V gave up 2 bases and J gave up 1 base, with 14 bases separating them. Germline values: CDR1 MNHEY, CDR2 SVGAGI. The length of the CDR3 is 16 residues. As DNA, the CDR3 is TGTGCCAGCAGTTACGGGGTCTGGGGAGGCCAAGAGACCCAGTACTTC. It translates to CASSYGVWGGQETQYF.

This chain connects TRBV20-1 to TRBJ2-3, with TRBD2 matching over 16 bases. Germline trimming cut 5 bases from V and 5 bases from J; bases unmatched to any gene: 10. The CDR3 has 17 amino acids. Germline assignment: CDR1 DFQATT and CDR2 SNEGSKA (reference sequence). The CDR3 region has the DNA TGCAGTGCTCTCCCCGGGACTAGCGGGGGGGCTAGAGATACGCAGTATTTT. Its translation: CSALPGTSGGARDTQYF.

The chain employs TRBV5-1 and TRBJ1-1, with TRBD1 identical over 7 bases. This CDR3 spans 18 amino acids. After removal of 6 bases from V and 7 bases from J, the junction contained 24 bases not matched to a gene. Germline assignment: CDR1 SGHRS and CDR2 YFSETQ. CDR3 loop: CASNPSPTHDRERGEAFF. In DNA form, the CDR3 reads TGCGCCAGCAATCCGTCCCCTACCCATGACAGGGAAAGGGGTGAAGCTTTCTTT.

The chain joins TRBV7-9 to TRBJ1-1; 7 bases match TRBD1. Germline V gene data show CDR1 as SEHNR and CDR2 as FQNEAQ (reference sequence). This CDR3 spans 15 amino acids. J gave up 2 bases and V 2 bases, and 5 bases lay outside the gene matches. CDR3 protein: CASSLHGTVNTEAFF. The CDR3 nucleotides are TGTGCCAGCAGCTTACACGGGACAGTTAACACTGAAGCTTTCTTT. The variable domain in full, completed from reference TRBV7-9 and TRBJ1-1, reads DTGVSQNPRHKITKRGQNVTFRCDPISEHNRLYWYRQTLGQGPEFLTYFQNEAQLEKSRLLSDRFSAERPKGSFSTLEIQRTEQGDSAMYLCASSLHGTVNTEAFFGQGTRLTVV.

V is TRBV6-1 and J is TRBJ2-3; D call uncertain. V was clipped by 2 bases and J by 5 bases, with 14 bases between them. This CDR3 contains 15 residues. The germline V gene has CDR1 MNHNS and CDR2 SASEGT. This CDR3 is CASSESVSLVDTQYF. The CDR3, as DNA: TGTGCCAGCAGTGAAAGCGTCAGTCTAGTAGATACGCAGTATTTT.

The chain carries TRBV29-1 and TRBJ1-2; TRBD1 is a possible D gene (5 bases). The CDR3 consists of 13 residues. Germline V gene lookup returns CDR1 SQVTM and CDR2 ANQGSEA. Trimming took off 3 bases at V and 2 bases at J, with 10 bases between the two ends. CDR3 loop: CSVEGRDNYGYTF. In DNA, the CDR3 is TGCAGCGTTGAGGGGAGGGACAACTATGGCTACACCTTC.

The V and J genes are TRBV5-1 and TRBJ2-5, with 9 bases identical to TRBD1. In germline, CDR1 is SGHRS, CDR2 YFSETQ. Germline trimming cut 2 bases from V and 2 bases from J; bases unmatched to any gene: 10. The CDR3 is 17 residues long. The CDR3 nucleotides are TGCGCCAGCAGCTTTAGGGGCCCCGGACAGGGGCAAGAGACCCAGTACTTC. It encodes CASSFRGPGQGQETQYF.

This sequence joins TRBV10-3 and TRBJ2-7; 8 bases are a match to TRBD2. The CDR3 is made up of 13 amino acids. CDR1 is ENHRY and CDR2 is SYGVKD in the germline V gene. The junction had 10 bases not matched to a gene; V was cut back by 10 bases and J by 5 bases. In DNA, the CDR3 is TGTGCCACCCACGGGGGGGTATGGGACGAGCAGTACTTC. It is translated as CATHGGVWDEQYF.

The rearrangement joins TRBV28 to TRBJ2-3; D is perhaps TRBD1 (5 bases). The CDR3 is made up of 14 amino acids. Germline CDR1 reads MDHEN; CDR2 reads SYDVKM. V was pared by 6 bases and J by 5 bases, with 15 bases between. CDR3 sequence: CASRSPQERDTQYF. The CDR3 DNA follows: TGTGCCAGCAGATCCCCACAGGAGCGAGATACGCAGTATTTT. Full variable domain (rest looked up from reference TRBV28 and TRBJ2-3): DVKVTQSSRYLVKRTGEKVFLECVQDMDHENMFWYRQDPGLGLRLIYFSYDVKMKEKGDIPEGYSVSREKKERFSLILESASTNQTSMYLCASRSPQERDTQYFGPGTRLTVL.

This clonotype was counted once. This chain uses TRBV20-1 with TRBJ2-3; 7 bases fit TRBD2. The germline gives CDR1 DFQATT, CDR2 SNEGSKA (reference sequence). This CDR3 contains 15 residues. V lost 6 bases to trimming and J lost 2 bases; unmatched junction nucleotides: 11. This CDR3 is CSATKGAGITDTQYF. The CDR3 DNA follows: TGCAGTGCCACAAAGGGAGCGGGGATCACAGATACGCAGTATTTT.

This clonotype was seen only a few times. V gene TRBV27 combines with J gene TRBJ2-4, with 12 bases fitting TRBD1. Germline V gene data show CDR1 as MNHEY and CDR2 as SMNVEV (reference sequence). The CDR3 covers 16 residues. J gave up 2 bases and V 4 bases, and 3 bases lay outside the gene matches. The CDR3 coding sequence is TGTGCCAGCAGTTCCGGGACAGGGGGCTCCAAAAACATTCAGTACTTC. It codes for CASSSGTGGSKNIQYF.